The 14 T cell receptor beta chains below all came from one sample that was sequenced in a study of early T cells in non-severe SARS-CoV-2 infection. TCRdb redid the calling of the 5' RACE reads with MiXCR, one entry per CDR3 protein. This table has about 64,000 distinct CDR3 sequences, over 9.5% appearing once. The sample here was whole blood, taken at baseline. The receptors here all came from an adult who was a healthcare worker with PCR-confirmed SARS-CoV-2 infection or an uninfected control (not recorded which).

In this sample, this clonotype turned up a few times. The chain carries TRBV19 and TRBJ1-2; the D gene is possibly TRBD1 (6 bases). This CDR3 spans 14 amino acids. V lost 5 bases and J lost 4, with 14 bases in between. The germline V gene encodes CDR1 LNHDA and CDR2 SQIVND (reference sequence). CDR3 sequence (DNA): TGTGCCAGTAGTCCGCGGACAGCTAGCTATGGCTACACCTTC. Translated, it gives CASSPRTASYGYTF.

This chain connects TRBV6-1 to TRBJ1-5, with D unresolved. The CDR3 is 14 amino acids. The germline V gene has CDR1 MNHNS and CDR2 SASEGT. V lost 4 bases, J lost 2 bases, and 9 bases lay in between. CDR3 region: CASSGYGGNQPQHF. CDR3 DNA: TGTGCCAGCAGTGGCTACGGAGGCAATCAGCCCCAGCATTTT.

The genes are TRBV18 and TRBJ1-3; the D is unclear. Looked up from germline, CDR1 is KGHSH and CDR2 is LQKENI. Trimming took off 3 bases at V and 5 bases at J, with 11 bases between the two ends. CDR3 length equals 14 residues. The CDR3 is CASSPRDIRNTIYF. In DNA, the CDR3 is TGTGCCAGCTCACCTCGGGATATTCGAAACACCATATATTTT.

The CDR3 coding sequence is TGTGCCAGCAGCTTGGTTCTAGCGACGTACACCGGGGAGCTGTTTTTT. It yields the protein CASSLVLATYTGELFF. The chain combines TRBV5-5 with TRBJ2-2, with D maybe TRBD2 (6 bases). The CDR3 extends over 16 amino acids. V shed 0 bases and J shed 3 bases, with 12 bases lying between them. Germline-derived CDR1 and CDR2 are SGHKS and YYEKEE (reference sequence).

This clonotype came up many times. The V call is TRBV29-1, the J call TRBJ1-1; D perhaps matches TRBD1 (5 bases). The CDR3 length is 13 residues. Trimming took 7 bases from V and 1 from J, leaving 13 bases between them. In germline, CDR1 is SQVTM, CDR2 ANQGSEA. This CDR3 reads CSARDSGNTEAFF. Here the CDR3 DNA reads TGCAGCGCTAGGGACTCTGGGAACACTGAAGCTTTCTTT.

At least ten counts were recorded for this clonotype. The chain carries TRBV20-1 and TRBJ2-7; 11 bases fit TRBD1. Trimming cost V 0 bases and J 3 bases; bases outside gene matches: 4. The V gene's germline CDR1 is DFQATT and CDR2 SNEGSKA (reference sequence). The CDR3 extends over 15 amino acids. The CDR3 DNA sequence: TGCAGTGCTAGAGATAGGGACAGGGGGGACTACGAGCAGTACTTC. This sequence encodes CSARDRDRGDYEQYF.

V and J are TRBV4-3 and TRBJ2-3; 8 bases agree with TRBD2. With V trimmed by 0 bases and J by 5 bases, 10 bases remained unmatched. The germline V gene encodes CDR1 LGHNA and CDR2 YSLEER. The CDR3 extends over 17 amino acids. CDR3 coding DNA: TGCGCCAGCAGCCAAGATCTAGGAGCGGGAGCTGGAGATACGCAGTATTTT. The encoded protein is CASSQDLGAGAGDTQYF.

This clonotype was detected a few times. This rearrangement joins TRBV12-3 or TRBV12-4 to TRBJ2-7; D not resolved. Trimming took off 6 bases at V and 6 bases at J, with 12 bases between the two ends. This CDR3 comprises 12 residues. The CDR3 DNA sequence: TGTGCCAGCAGGCGCCGACGGCTCGAGCAGTACTTC. It encodes CASRRRRLEQYF.

The chain recombines TRBV30 with TRBJ1-5, with 8 positions matching TRBD1. J gave up 0 bases and V 5 bases, and 0 bases lay outside the gene matches. The V gene's germline CDR1 is GTSNPN and CDR2 SVGIG (reference sequence). The CDR3 contains 13 residues. The CDR3: CAWQGASNQPQHF. DNA of the CDR3: TGTGCCTGGCAGGGGGCTAGCAATCAGCCCCAGCATTTT.

The rearrangement uses TRBV12-3 or TRBV12-4 and TRBJ1-2, with TRBD1 identical over 7 bases. The junction had 3 bases not matched to a gene; V was cut back by 1 base and J by 7 bases. The CDR3 sequence is 13 residues long. The CDR3 region is CASSLGGGFGYTF. In nucleotides, the CDR3 is TGTGCCAGCAGTTTAGGAGGGGGCTTTGGCTACACCTTC.

The chain has TRBV12-3 or TRBV12-4 and TRBJ2-2, with D possibly matching TRBD1 (5 bases). The CDR3 is 15 residues long. Trimming stripped 5 bases from V and 3 bases from J, with 13 bases between. For the CDR3, the DNA is TGTGCCAGCAGTCCTCGCAGGGTTCACACCGGGGAGCTGTTTTTT. Translating gives CASSPRRVHTGELFF.

V usage is TRBV7-2 and J usage is TRBJ1-1; no definite D call. The V gene lost 0 bases and the J gene lost 5 bases, with 10 bases spanning the gap. CDR3 size: 14 residues. Looked up from germline, CDR1 is SGHTA and CDR2 is FQGNSA. The CDR3 DNA is TGTGCCAGCAGCTTAGCCGGGTTGCGGACTGAAGCTTTCTTT. Protein sequence: CASSLAGLRTEAFF.

This clonotype was found a few times. The chain recombines TRBV5-4 with TRBJ2-5; the D is unclear. Per the germline V gene, CDR1 is SGHNT and CDR2 is YYREEE (reference sequence). The CDR3 loop spans 13 amino acids. V was cut by 0 bases and J by 5 bases, with 8 bases left in between. Here the CDR3 DNA reads TGTGCCAGCAGCTTGGTAGCCGTTGAGACCCAGTACTTC. Amino acids: CASSLVAVETQYF.

This clonotype was recorded many times. The rearrangement joins TRBV28 to TRBJ1-3; D is perhaps TRBD1 (6 bases). CDR3 length: 15 amino acids. Germline CDR1 and CDR2: MDHEN and SYDVKM. V gave up 7 bases and J gave up 3 bases, with 16 bases separating them. The CDR3 protein is CASTHPQGHGNTIYF. CDR3 sequence (DNA): TGTGCCAGCACTCATCCACAGGGACATGGAAACACCATATATTTT.